This TCR beta chain was found in a study of CD8+CD57+ T cells in acquired aplastic anemia. Study-wide results and limits: In common between the patients and the controls were approximately 28 CD8+ CDR3 sequences.

Regarding this clonotype: Its antigen is not known.

The CDR3 is 15 residues long. In germline, CDR1 is SGHNT, CDR2 YYREEE (reference sequence). V was pared by 0 bases and J by 6 bases, with 12 bases between. Genomic DNA, serving as template, underwent TCR beta VDJ and CDR3 profiling. TCRdb reanalysed the reads using MiXCR and keeps one entry per CDR3 protein. The sample contains some 190,000 distinct CDR3 sequences, around 45% of which appear only once. The sequence derives from a human donor in good health. The source material was sorted CD4+, CD8+, or CD8+CD57+ T cells (not recorded which) from PBMCs. The chain is built from TRBV5-4 and TRBJ2-2, with D hard to call. As DNA, the CDR3 is TGTGCCAGCAGCTTGGACCCCGGAGCTCCCGGGGAGCTGTTTTTT. Protein: CASSLDPGAPGELFF.